The clone carrying this TCR beta chain has only a few counts. The entry originates in a study of blood T cells in healthy people across ages. This CDR3 comprises 14 residues. In germline, CDR1 is LGHNA, CDR2 YNFKEQ. Through a sample-barcoded 5' primer and a J-beta primer mix, a second PCR was run for 7 to 11 cycles. TCRdb called the 5' RACE reads again in MiXCR, with one record for every CDR3 protein. The table has 500,000 to 650,000 distinct CDR3 sequences, around a quarter seen once. This sample was also put to use in a study of T cells of mothers and their children.

This chain connects TRBV4-2 to TRBJ2-1; 11 nucleotides line up with TRBD1. The J call may not be correct, given that the DNA end is closer to TRBJ2-5. The sample comprised blood. This clonotype originated in a boy younger than 10 in good health. CDR3 bases: TGTGCCAGCAGCCTGGACAGGGGGCAGAAGACCCAGTACTTC. It specifies CASSLDRGQKTQYF.